The present TCR beta chain was sequenced within a study of Ad26.COV2.S vaccination and SARS-CoV-2 variants. Background on the study: Intramuscular Ad26.COV2.S doses were given once or twice, 56 days apart. Study-level findings and limits: People who got the vaccine had more spike-specific TCR breadth than people who got placebo. Following vaccination, spike-specific CD8+ and CD4+ T cell responses reportedly exhibited substantial breadth.

The protocol was immunoSEQ multiplex PCR, while the TCRdb copy is restricted to in-frame clones and leaves out a portion. The sample gives some 460,000 clones, 80% to 90% of which show up once; 1.7% is in the top ten. Germline CDR1 and CDR2: WSHSY and SAAADI. CDR3 length: 16 amino acids. The trim removed 2 bases at V and 1 base at J, leaving 5 bases unmatched. As to treatment: 19 received Ad26.COV2.S at low or high dose, single or two shots; 5 received placebo; per-sample allocation not given. Sampling happened 63 days after the first vaccine or placebo injection. As to this clone: Its cognate antigen is unknown.

The sequence was obtained from a person aged 18 to 65 who received the Ad26.COV2.S COVID-19 vaccine or a placebo. The J gene is TRBJ2-3, the V gene TRBV10-2; TRBD2 matches at 8 bases. Specimen: peripheral blood, collected in a trial of Ad26.COV2.S vaccine versus placebo. The CDR3 reads CASSEPWREGTDTQYF. CDR3 sequence (DNA): TGCGCCAGCAGTGAGCCCTGGCGGGAGGGCACAGATACGCAGTATTTT.